The 20 T cell receptor beta chains reported below all come from one sample, sequenced in a study of shared clonotypes between healthy human individuals. Here immunoSEQ multiplex PCR was the method, and the copy in TCRdb shows in-frame clones only, minus some. Found here are over a million clones, around 78% of them singletons; the top ten hold around 0.61%. Sequencing was performed on memory CD4+ T cells from PBMCs. Subset: CD45RA-negative fraction. These receptors were collected from a man between 18 and 35 years old in good health. Some clones in this sample may be carry-over from other donors' samples.

The chain couples TRBV28 to TRBJ1-4; a weak D match, TRBD1 (6 bases). Trimming stripped 10 bases from V and 6 bases from J, with 15 bases between. Looked up from germline, CDR1 is MDHEN and CDR2 is SYDVKM. This CDR3 region has 13 residues. CDR3 in amino acids: CATSGHPYEKLFF. In DNA, the CDR3 is TGTGCCACCTCGGGACACCCCTATGAAAAACTGTTTTTT.

This rearrangement joins TRBV5-1 to TRBJ2-3; 7 bases map to TRBD2. V was clipped by 1 base and J by 2 bases; unmatched bases: 7. Germline V gene sequence: CDR1 SGHRS, CDR2 YFSETQ. CDR3 length: 16 residues. The CDR3 reads CASSLSASGYTDTQYF. Here the CDR3 DNA reads TGCGCCAGCAGCTTGAGCGCTAGCGGATACACAGATACGCAGTATTTT.

The chain recombines TRBV7-9 with TRBJ1-1; TRBD1 agrees at 7 bases. Germline CDR1 is SEHNR and CDR2 is FQNEAQ (reference sequence). After removal of 5 bases from V and 0 bases from J, the junction contained 9 bases not matched to a gene. This CDR3 is 16 amino acids long. CDR3: CASSHTRDSLNTEAFF. CDR3 DNA sequence: TGTGCCAGCAGCCACACTAGGGACAGCTTGAACACTGAAGCTTTCTTT.

The chain has TRBV4-2 and TRBJ2-7; no clear D gene. Per germline, CDR1 LGHNA and CDR2 YNFKEQ. Trimming left V 3 bases short and J 2 bases short, with 14 bases between. CDR3 size: 15 residues. The CDR3 sequence: CASSQVSEPAYEQYF. CDR3 DNA sequence: TGTGCCAGCAGCCAGGTATCCGAGCCGGCCTACGAGCAGTACTTC.

The J gene is TRBJ2-5, the V gene TRBV7-9; D unclear. CDR1 SEHNR and CDR2 FQNEAQ come from the germline V gene (reference sequence). CDR3 length: 13 amino acids. Trimming removed 1 base from V and 5 bases from J, with 8 bases in between. DNA of the CDR3: TGTGCCAGCAGCTTAGGGGGAATGGAGACCCAGTACTTC. Translating it yields CASSLGGMETQYF.

The chain carries TRBV7-2 and TRBJ1-5; D is unclear. The CDR3 loop spans 14 amino acids. The ends were cut back, 5 bases at V and 6 bases at J, with 14 bases in the middle. Germline assignment: CDR1 SGHTA and CDR2 FQGNSA. Here the CDR3 reads CASSLRSEGQPQHF. The CDR3 coding sequence is TGTGCCAGCAGCCTGAGATCGGAAGGTCAGCCCCAGCATTTT.

About this clone: The same CDR3 arises from other DNA sequences in this sample as well. This chain uses TRBV5-1 with TRBJ2-7, with D unresolved. V gave up 2 bases and J gave up 6 bases, with 12 bases separating them. In germline, CDR1 is SGHRS, CDR2 YFSETQ. The CDR3 consists of 13 residues. The CDR3 coding sequence is TGCGCCAGCAGCTTAGGCCCCGCCGGCGAGCAGTACTTC. Translated: CASSLGPAGEQYF.

This clone was observed a handful of times. The V call is TRBV4-1, the J call TRBJ2-3, with 8 bases lining up with TRBD2. The CDR3 contains 17 residues. The V gene's germline CDR1 is MGHRA and CDR2 YSYEKL. Trimming cost V 0 bases and J 7 bases; bases outside gene matches: 12. CDR3 nucleotides: TGCGCCAGCAGCCAAGATCAATGGGGGACTAGTGCTTATACGCAGTATTTT. This translates into CASSQDQWGTSAYTQYF.

The V and J genes are TRBV5-1 and TRBJ1-4; D remains ambiguous. V was trimmed by 4 bases and J by 8 bases, leaving 15 bases between them. The CDR3 has 14 amino acids. Germline-derived CDR1 and CDR2 are SGHRS and YFSETQ. The CDR3 DNA is TGCGCCAGCAGCCCCGACCCTAGAAAAGAAAAACTGTTTTTT. Translation gives CASSPDPRKEKLFF.

This clone turned up a few times. V and J are TRBV5-4 and TRBJ1-2; D is undetermined. Germline V gene data show CDR1 as SGHNT and CDR2 as YYREEE (reference sequence). V was shortened by 2 bases and J by 7 bases, with 12 bases between the two germline ends. This CDR3 contains 13 residues. CDR3 coding DNA: TGTGCCAGCAGCTTCTCCGAGATCTCTGGCTACACCTTC. It translates to CASSFSEISGYTF.

V usage is TRBV25-1 and J usage is TRBJ2-7; 9 nucleotides match TRBD2. The CDR3 covers 15 residues. Per the germline V gene, CDR1 is MGHDK and CDR2 is SYGVNS. The junction had 10 bases not matched to a gene; V was cut back by 4 bases and J by 6 bases. CDR3 in amino acids: CASSVGSGGPLEQYF. The CDR3 DNA follows: TGTGCCAGCAGTGTAGGTAGCGGGGGACCTCTCGAGCAGTACTTC.

J is TRBJ2-6 and V is TRBV10-3, with D possibly matching TRBD2 (6 bases). V lost 10 bases, J lost 3 bases, and 16 bases lay in between. The CDR3 has 15 amino acids. The germline gives CDR1 ENHRY, CDR2 SYGVKD. CDR3 coding DNA: TGTGCCACCTCGGGGAGGACCCATGGGGCCAACGTCCTGACTTTC. Residues: CATSGRTHGANVLTF.

The rearrangement uses TRBV7-2 and TRBJ2-7; D remains ambiguous. The CDR3 length is 13 residues. The germline V gene encodes CDR1 SGHTA and CDR2 FQGNSA. Trimming pared 0 bases from V and 4 bases from J, leaving 7 bases between. The CDR3 sequence: CASSLAWAYEQYF. The CDR3 nucleotides are TGTGCCAGCAGCTTAGCATGGGCATACGAGCAGTACTTC.

The gene calls are TRBV29-1 and TRBJ2-3; D is unresolved. Germline CDR1 is SQVTM and CDR2 is ANQGSEA. Trimming removed 7 bases from V and 5 bases from J, with 13 bases in between. This CDR3 comprises 12 residues. This chain's CDR3 is CSGMHFRDTQYF. The DNA for the CDR3 is TGCAGCGGGATGCACTTTCGAGATACGCAGTATTTT.

V gene TRBV5-6 combines with J gene TRBJ2-7, with D possibly being TRBD1 (6 bases). This CDR3 is built from 14 residues. Trimming removed 4 bases at V and 2 bases at J, with 13 bases between. Per the germline V gene, CDR1 is SGHDT and CDR2 is YYEEEE. As DNA, the CDR3 is TGTGCCAGCAGCAGGGGGAATGGGCCCTACGAGCAGTACTTC. This translates into CASSRGNGPYEQYF.

The DNA of the CDR3 is TGTGCCAGCAGTGTTTCTAGCGGGAGGGCCTACGAGCAGTACTTC. As protein: CASSVSSGRAYEQYF. The chain recombines TRBV2 with TRBJ2-7, with 12 bases identical to TRBD2. Germline V gene data show CDR1 as SNHLY and CDR2 as FYNNEI. The trim removed 4 bases at V and 2 bases at J, leaving 3 bases unmatched. CDR3 length: 15 residues.

Notes on this clone: Other DNA sequences of this sample code for an identical CDR3. V usage is TRBV5-1 and J usage is TRBJ1-5; D ambiguous. The CDR3 runs to 13 residues. Germline V lookup: CDR1 SGHRS, CDR2 YFSETQ. V lost 0 bases and J 5 bases, leaving 6 bases between the germline ends. The CDR3 coding sequence is TGCGCCAGCAGCTTGGCCTCAGATCAGCCCCAGCATTTT. Translation: CASSLASDQPQHF.

This clone was recorded at least ten times. The chain is built from TRBV5-1 and TRBJ1-1; no reliable D call. Trimming removed 4 bases from V and 1 base from J, with 11 bases in between. The CDR3 has 14 amino acids. Germline values: CDR1 SGHRS, CDR2 YFSETQ. CDR3 loop: CASSGGRRNTEAFF. CDR3 in DNA: TGCGCCAGCAGCGGAGGTCGGAGGAACACTGAAGCTTTCTTT.

As concerns this clone: A much bigger clone sits one base away, suggesting this may be a read error. J is TRBJ2-7 and V is TRBV5-1; D might be TRBD1 (6 bases). The CDR3 sequence is 13 residues long. Germline lookup yields CDR1 SGHRS and CDR2 YFSETQ. Written as DNA, the CDR3 is TGCGCCAGCAGCTTGGGGACAGACTACGGGCAGTACTTC. Translated, it gives CASSLGTDYGQYF.

This chain uses TRBV6-4 with TRBJ2-1; 12 bases map to TRBD2. CDR3 size: 18 residues. V shed 0 bases, J shed 4 bases, and the junction held 7 bases outside the gene matches. Germline CDR1 and CDR2: MRHNA and SNTAGT. For the CDR3, the DNA is TGTGCCAGCAGTGACTCCTCTAGCGGGAGGGCGGATTACAATGAGCAGTTCTTC. This translates into CASSDSSSGRADYNEQFF.